This T cell receptor beta chain appears in the sequencing data of a study of CD8 T cells in Susac syndrome. Trimming pared 5 bases from V and 0 bases from J, leaving 10 bases between. The CDR3 extends over 13 amino acids. Per germline, CDR1 SQVTM and CDR2 ANQGSEA. RNA was extracted with the RNeasy kit, and a quantity of about 0.45 to 1 ug was reverse transcribed using random hexamers. TCRdb recomputed calls from the immunoSEQ multiplex PCR reads with MiXCR, one row per CDR3 protein. The sample comprises about 130,000 distinct CDR3 sequences, around 94% of which are singletons, and roughly 0.13% rests with the top ten.

The sequenced sample was CD4+ T cells from PBMCs. The V gene is TRBV29-1, the J gene TRBJ1-1; no reliable D call. This TCR was sampled from a human donor with multiple sclerosis. This CDR3 is CSVRQELNTEAFF. CDR3 sequence (DNA): TGCAGCGTTAGGCAGGAATTGAACACTGAAGCTTTCTTT.